Presented here are 12 T cell receptor beta chains from one specimen sequenced in a study of CD8 T cells in Susac syndrome. Random hexamers were used to reverse transcribe an amount of roughly 0.5 to 1 ug RNA. TCRdb reprocessed the immunoSEQ multiplex PCR reads with MiXCR, giving one entry per CDR3 protein. The sample holds some 150,000 distinct CDR3 sequences; about 94% are singletons and the top ten take around 0.21%. Sequences were obtained from CD8+ T cells from PBMCs. These receptors all come from a human donor with multiple sclerosis.

CDR3 amino acids: CASSYPTGDYGYTF. CDR3 in DNA: TGTGCCAGCAGCTATCCGACAGGGGACTATGGCTACACCTTC. The chain recombines TRBV7-9 with TRBJ1-2, with TRBD1 matching 8 bases. CDR3 length: 14 amino acids. The J segment lost 3 bases and the V segment lost 4 bases, leaving 4 bases of the junction unmatched. Germline CDR1 SEHNR, CDR2 FQNEAQ (reference sequence).

V is TRBV7-8 and J is TRBJ2-5, with TRBD2 identical over 16 bases. After removal of 4 bases from V and 5 bases from J, the junction contained 7 bases not matched to a gene. This CDR3 has 17 residues. Germline CDR1 SGHVS, CDR2 FQNEAQ. This CDR3 is CASSSGTSGGARETQYF. As DNA, the CDR3 is TGTGCCAGCAGCTCCGGGACTAGCGGGGGGGCAAGGGAGACCCAGTACTTC.

The sample holds one count of this clonotype. The chain combines TRBV2 with TRBJ1-2; no firm D call. This CDR3 is 12 amino acids long. Trimming took 7 bases from V and 6 from J, leaving 12 bases between them. Looked up from germline, CDR1 is SNHLY and CDR2 is FYNNEI. The CDR3 region has the DNA TGTGCCAGCATAGGAGGAAGGGATGGCTACACCTTC. Translated, it gives CASIGGRDGYTF.

CDR3 protein: CASSVSGYGNIQYF. CDR3 bases: TGTGCCAGCAGCGTCTCAGGGTACGGAAACATTCAGTACTTC. V is TRBV5-4 and J is TRBJ2-4; D is possibly TRBD1 (5 bases). The CDR3 runs 14 residues. V shed 4 bases and J shed 6 bases, with 14 bases lying between them. CDR1 SGHNT and CDR2 YYREEE come from the germline V gene (reference sequence).

This chain joins TRBV7-9 and TRBJ2-7; 9 nucleotides line up with TRBD1. CDR3 length: 13 residues. Per the germline V gene, CDR1 is SEHNR and CDR2 is FQNEAQ (reference sequence). The V gene end was trimmed by 5 bases and the J gene end by 7 bases; junction bases not matched to a gene: 6. DNA for the CDR3: TGTGCCAGCAGCGGAAACGGACAGGGGGAGCAGTACTTC. Its translation: CASSGNGQGEQYF.

The chain links TRBV6-5 to TRBJ2-5; no clear D gene. V was clipped by 1 base and J by 1 base, with 7 bases between them. Germline V gives CDR1 MNHEY, CDR2 SVGAGI. The CDR3 contains 14 residues. CDR3 residues: CASSYLGVQETQYF. CDR3 DNA sequence: TGTGCCAGCAGTTACTTGGGTGTCCAAGAGACCCAGTACTTC.

This clonotype was seen only a few times. This chain joins TRBV3-1 and TRBJ1-2, with D unclear. Germline V CDR1 and CDR2: LGHDT, YNNKEL (reference sequence). Trimming removed 4 bases at V and 4 bases at J, with 10 bases between. The CDR3 covers 13 residues. For the CDR3, the DNA is TGTGCCAGCAGCCCCGGCAGGTCCTATGGCTACACCTTC. Translating gives CASSPGRSYGYTF. The full variable domain, its missing parts supplied by reference TRBV3-1 and TRBJ1-2, is DTAVSQTPKYLVTQMGNDKSIKCEQNLGHDTMYWYKQDSKKFLKIMFSYNNKELIINETVPNRFSPKSPDKAHLNLHINSLELGDSAVYFCASSPGRSYGYTFGSGTRLTVV.

The chain links TRBV30 to TRBJ2-2; 7 nucleotides agree with TRBD2. J was trimmed by 6 bases and V by 2 bases; bases with no gene match: 15. CDR3 length: 17 residues. Germline-derived CDR1 and CDR2 are GTSNPN and SVGIG (reference sequence). The CDR3 DNA follows: TGTGCCTGGAGTTCACCCCTCGGGGGGATTATTCCCGGGGAGCTGTTTTTT. Amino acid sequence: CAWSSPLGGIIPGELFF.

V usage is TRBV28 and J usage is TRBJ2-5; 7 positions agree with TRBD2. From germline, CDR1 is MDHEN and CDR2 SYDVKM. The V gene end was trimmed by 6 bases and the J gene end by 2 bases; junction bases not matched to a gene: 9. The CDR3 length is 15 residues. The CDR3 DNA sequence: TGTGCCAGCAGAAACGAGCGGGGCCTTCAAGAGACCCAGTACTTC. Translation gives CASRNERGLQETQYF. The full variable domain, completed using reference TRBV28 and TRBJ2-5, is DVKVTQSSRYLVKRTGEKVFLECVQDMDHENMFWYRQDPGLGLRLIYFSYDVKMKEKGDIPEGYSVSREKKERFSLILESASTNQTSMYLCASRNERGLQETQYFGPGTRLLVL.

The chain employs TRBV5-1 and TRBJ1-2; 7 bases fit TRBD1. CDR1 is SGHRS, CDR2 YFSETQ, per germline. The CDR3 has 12 residues. V lost 4 bases and J lost 6; bases outside the gene matches: 3. The CDR3 sequence is CASSADRHGYTF. As DNA, the CDR3 is TGCGCCAGCAGCGCGGACAGGCATGGCTACACCTTC.

The V call is TRBV2, the J call TRBJ2-7, with 10 nucleotides matching TRBD1. This CDR3 contains 14 residues. Losses at the gene ends were 0 bases for V and 7 bases for J; bases not matched to a gene: 3. CDR1 and CDR2 from the germline V gene are SNHLY and FYNNEI. The CDR3 sequence: CASSEARDRGEQYF. Written as DNA, the CDR3 is TGTGCCAGCAGTGAAGCGAGGGACAGGGGAGAGCAGTACTTC.

The chain couples TRBV11-2 to TRBJ2-4, with D uncertain. The V and J ends lost 5 bases and 3 bases respectively, with 17 bases between them. The germline V gene encodes CDR1 SGHAT and CDR2 FQNNGV. This CDR3 is built from 16 residues. The CDR3 DNA sequence: TGTGCCAGCAGCCCAAATCGTGGGATAGGCAAAAACATTCAGTACTTC. Translating it yields CASSPNRGIGKNIQYF.